The sequence of this T cell receptor (beta chain) was determined in a study of spatial heterogeneity in lung cancer. Whole-study context: The count of detected beta-chain sequences consistently exceeded that of alpha-chain sequences.

Every TCR cDNA molecule bore a unique molecular identifier. TCRdb ran MiXCR on the 5' RACE reads and lists one entry per CDR3 protein. This sample carries under 80,000 distinct CDR3 sequences, about 5.9% of them seen once, and the ten largest clones take about 15%. This clonotype has a count of ten or more. The trim removed 7 bases at V and 8 bases at J, leaving 8 bases unmatched. The CDR3 loop spans 13 amino acids. Looked up from germline, CDR1 is DFQATT and CDR2 is SNEGSKA (reference sequence). Indicated time point: sample taken at primary tumor resection. Donors were around 70 untreated early-stage non-small cell lung cancer patients. Unsorted whole RNA samples from tumor, nontumor lung or frozen PBMC were sequenced.

The TCR was taken from a female donor with early-stage non-small cell lung cancer. This specimen consisted of PBMCs, obtained at surgery. The V and J genes are TRBV20-1 and TRBJ2-1; 10 nucleotides match TRBD1. The CDR3 DNA follows: TGCAGTGGTGGACAGGGGGGGTCGCATGAGCAGTTCTTC. This sequence encodes CSGGQGGSHEQFF.